The subject of this entry is one TCR beta chain. What it recognizes is unknown. This sample is part of a study of tumor and adjacent non-tumor tissue in lung cancer. Study in general: The patients, roughly eleven men and a few women, were about 31 to 76 with stage I to III disease. Whole-study findings and limits: Tumor TCR diversity, when higher, was linked to shorter survival. Compared with tumor, normal lung showed significantly lower TCR diversity. In normal lung, the top 100 clones were significantly more dominant than in tumor.

The CDR3 is 18 amino acids. The V gene end was trimmed by 2 bases and the J gene end by 5 bases; junction bases not matched to a gene: 13. RNA was extracted from bulk tissue without any cell sorting. TCRbeta libraries were built with three rounds of nested PCR, modified from ARM-PCR. TCRdb re-analysed the multiplex PCR reads in MiXCR, keeping a single row per CDR3 protein. The data contain about 200,000 distinct CDR3 sequences, around 71% of them singletons. The clonotype originates from a man aged 55-75 years with non-small cell lung cancer. The sample consisted of lung tumor tissue. The V and J genes are TRBV12-3 or TRBV12-4 and TRBJ2-2; 8 bases agree with TRBD2. The CDR3: CASSLPGFAGGGTGELFF. Here the CDR3 DNA reads TGTGCCAGCAGTTTACCTGGGTTCGCGGGGGGAGGAACCGGGGAGCTGTTTTTT.